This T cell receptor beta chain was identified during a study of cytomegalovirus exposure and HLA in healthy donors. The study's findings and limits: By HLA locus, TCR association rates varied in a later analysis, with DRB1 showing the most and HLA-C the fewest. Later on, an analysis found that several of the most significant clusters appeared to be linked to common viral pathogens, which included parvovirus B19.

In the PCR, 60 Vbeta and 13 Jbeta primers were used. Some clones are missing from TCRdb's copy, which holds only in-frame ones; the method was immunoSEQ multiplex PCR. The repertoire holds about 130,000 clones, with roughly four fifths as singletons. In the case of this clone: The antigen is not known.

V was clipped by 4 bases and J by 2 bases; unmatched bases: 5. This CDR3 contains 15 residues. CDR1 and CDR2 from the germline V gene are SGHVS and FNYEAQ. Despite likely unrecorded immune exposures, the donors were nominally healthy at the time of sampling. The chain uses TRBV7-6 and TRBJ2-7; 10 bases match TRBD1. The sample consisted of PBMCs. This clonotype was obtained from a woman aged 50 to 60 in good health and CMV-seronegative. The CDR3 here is CASSYGTGETYEQYV. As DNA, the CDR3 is TGTGCCAGCAGCTACGGGACAGGGGAAACCTACGAGCAGTACGTC.